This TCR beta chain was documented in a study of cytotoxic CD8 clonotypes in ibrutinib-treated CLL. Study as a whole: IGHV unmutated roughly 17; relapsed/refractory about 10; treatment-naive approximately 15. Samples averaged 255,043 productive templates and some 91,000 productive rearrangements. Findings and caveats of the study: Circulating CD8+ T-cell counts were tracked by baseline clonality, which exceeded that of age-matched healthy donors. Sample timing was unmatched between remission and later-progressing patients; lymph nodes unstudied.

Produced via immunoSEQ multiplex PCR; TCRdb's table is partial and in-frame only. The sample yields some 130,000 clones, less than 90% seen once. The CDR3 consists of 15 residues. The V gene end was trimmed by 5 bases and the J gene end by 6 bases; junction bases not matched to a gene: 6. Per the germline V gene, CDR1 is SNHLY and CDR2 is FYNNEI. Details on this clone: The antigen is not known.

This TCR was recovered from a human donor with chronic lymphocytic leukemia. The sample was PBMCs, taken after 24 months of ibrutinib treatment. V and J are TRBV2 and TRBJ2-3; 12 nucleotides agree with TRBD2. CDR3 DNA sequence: TGTGCCAGCAGTCAGCTAGCGGGGGGGTATGATACGCAGTATTTT. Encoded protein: CASSQLAGGYDTQYF. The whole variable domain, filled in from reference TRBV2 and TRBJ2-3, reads EPEVTQTPSHQVTQMGQEVILRCVPISNHLYFYWYRQILGQKVEFLVSFYNNEISEKSEIFDDQFSVERPDGSNFTLKIRSTKLEDSAMYFCASSQLAGGYDTQYFGPGTRLTVL.